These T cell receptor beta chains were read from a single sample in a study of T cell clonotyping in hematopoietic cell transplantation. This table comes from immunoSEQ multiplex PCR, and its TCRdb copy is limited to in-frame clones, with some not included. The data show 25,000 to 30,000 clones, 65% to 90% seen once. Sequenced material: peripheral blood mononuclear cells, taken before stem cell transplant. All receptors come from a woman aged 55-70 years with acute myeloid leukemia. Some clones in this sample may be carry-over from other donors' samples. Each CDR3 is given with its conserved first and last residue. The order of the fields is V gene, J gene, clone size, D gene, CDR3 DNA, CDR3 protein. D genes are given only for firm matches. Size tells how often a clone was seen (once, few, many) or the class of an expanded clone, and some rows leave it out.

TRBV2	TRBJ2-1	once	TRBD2	TGTGCCAGCAGGGCTACTAGCGGGGGGAGCAATGAGCAGTTCTTC	CASRATSGGSNEQFF
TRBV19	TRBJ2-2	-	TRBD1	TGTGCCAGTAAGGTGAGGGGGCCCAACACCGGGGAGCTGTTTTTT	CASKVRGPNTGELFF
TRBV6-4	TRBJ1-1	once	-	TGTGCCAGCAGAAACGACGGGAACACTGAAGCTTTCTTT	CASRNDGNTEAFF
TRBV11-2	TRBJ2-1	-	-	TGTGCCAGCAGCTTTGGGGACAATGAGCAGTTCTTC	CASSFGDNEQFF
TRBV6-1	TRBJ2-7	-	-	TGTGCCAGCAGTGAAAGGGTGGGACTGACGCTGGGGGAGCAGTACTTC	CASSERVGLTLGEQYF
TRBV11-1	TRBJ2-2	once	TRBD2	TGTGCCAGCCGCGGGGGGCTATCCGGGGAGCTGTTTTTT	CASRGGLSGELFF
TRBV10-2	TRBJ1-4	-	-	TGCGCCAGCAGTGAGTCTGAGGTTGAAAAACTGTTTTTT	CASSESEVEKLFF
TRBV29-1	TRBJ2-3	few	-	TGCAGCGTTGACACAGATACGCAGTATTTT	CSVDTDTQYF
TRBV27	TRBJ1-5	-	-	TGTGCCAGCAGTTTCGAATTTGGTGGGGGGCAGCCCCAGCATTTT	CASSFEFGGGQPQHF
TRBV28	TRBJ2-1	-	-	TGTGCCAGCAGTACGGTTTGGCTAGCGAGCTCCTACAATGAGCAGTTCTTC	CASSTVWLASSYNEQFF
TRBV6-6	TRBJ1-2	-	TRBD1	TGTGCCAGCAGCCAAGATAGGGGGCTCGACTATGGCTACACCTTC	CASSQDRGLDYGYTF
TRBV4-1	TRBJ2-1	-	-	TGCGCCAGCAGCCAAGTGTCAGGGTCTTTAGGCGGAAATGAGCAGTTCTTC	CASSQVSGSLGGNEQFF
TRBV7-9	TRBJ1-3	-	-	TGTGCCAGCAGCTTAGCTGGGAGCCTAAACACCATATATTTT	CASSLAGSLNTIYF
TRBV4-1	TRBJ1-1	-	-	TGCGCCAGCAGGAACAGGGCCCTGAACACTGAAGCTTTCTTT	CASRNRALNTEAFF
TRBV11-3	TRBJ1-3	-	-	TGTGCCAGCAGCTTAGGCCAGGGAAACACCATATATTTT	CASSLGQGNTIYF
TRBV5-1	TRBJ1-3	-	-	TGCGCCAGCAGCTTGGATCCCTCTGGAAACACCATATATTTT	CASSLDPSGNTIYF
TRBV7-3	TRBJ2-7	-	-	TGTGCCAGCAGCCTACTCGGGGGTAGAGAGCAGTACTTC	CASSLLGGREQYF
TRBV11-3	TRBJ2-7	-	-	TGTGCCAGCAGCTTATCTACGACCTACGAGCAGTACTTC	CASSLSTTYEQYF
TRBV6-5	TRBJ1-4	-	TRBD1	TGTGCCAGCAGTTACACAGGGGGTGGTGAAAAACTGTTTTTT	CASSYTGGGEKLFF
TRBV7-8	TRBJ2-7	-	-	TGTGCCAGCAGCTTTCCGGGACATAGCTCCTACGAGCAGTACTTC	CASSFPGHSSYEQYF
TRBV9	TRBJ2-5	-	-	TGTGCCAGCAGCCCGACAGACGGGAGAGAGACCCAGTACTTC	CASSPTDGRETQYF
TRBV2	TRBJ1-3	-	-	TGTGCCAGCAGTGAACGGTGGGACACCATATATTTT	CASSERWDTIYF
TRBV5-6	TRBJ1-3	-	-	TGTGCCAGCAGCCTCCCGAGGAACACCATATATTTT	CASSLPRNTIYF
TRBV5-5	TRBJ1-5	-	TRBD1	TGTGCCAGCAGCTTGGGAGGGGGCAGGGACAGTCAGCCCCAGCATTTT	CASSLGGGRDSQPQHF
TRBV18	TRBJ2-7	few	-	TGTGCCAGCTCACCACCGGCCAGAGGGGCCTCCTACGAGCAGTACTTC	CASSPPARGASYEQYF
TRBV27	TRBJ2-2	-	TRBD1	TGTGCCAGCAGTGGTACAGGGGGTGGGCACGCCGGGGAGCTGTTTTTT	CASSGTGGGHAGELFF
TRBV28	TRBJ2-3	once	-	TGTGCCAGCAAAATAGCCGGGGGCACAGATACGCAGTATTTT	CASKIAGGTDTQYF
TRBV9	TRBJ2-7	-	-	TGTGCCAGCAGCGTAGAAGGTTCCTACGGCGAGCAGTACTTC	CASSVEGSYGEQYF
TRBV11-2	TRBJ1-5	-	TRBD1	TGTGCCAGCAGCCCGACAGGGATCGGCAATCAGCCCCAGCATTTT	CASSPTGIGNQPQHF
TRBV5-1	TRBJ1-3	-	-	TGCGCCAGCAGATCTCAGGGCTCTGGAAACACCATATATTTT	CASRSQGSGNTIYF
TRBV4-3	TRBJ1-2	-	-	TGCGCCAGCAGCCAAGCTAGAGGGACGGACCTCCGTGGGGGCTACACCTTC	CASSQARGTDLRGGYTF
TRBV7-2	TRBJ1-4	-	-	TGTGCCAGCAGCTTAGGCAGGGTGGCTCGTGAAAAACTGTTTTTT	CASSLGRVAREKLFF
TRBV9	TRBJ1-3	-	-	TGTGCCAGCAGCGTCTCGGGAGCCTCTGGAAACACCATATATTTT	CASSVSGASGNTIYF
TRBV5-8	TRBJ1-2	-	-	TGTGCCAGCAGCTTCGCCGGGAGCTATGGCTACACCTTC	CASSFAGSYGYTF
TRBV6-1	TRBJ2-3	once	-	TGTGCCAGCAGTGAAACTCTACAGACATATACGCAGTATTTT	CASSETLQTYTQYF
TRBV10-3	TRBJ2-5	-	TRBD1	TGTGCCATCGGGTGGACAGGGCAAGAGACCCAGTACTTC	CAIGWTGQETQYF
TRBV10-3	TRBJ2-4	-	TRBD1	TGTGCCATCAGCCGGGGACAGGGGGGCCCCCAGGACATTCAGTACTTC	CAISRGQGGPQDIQYF
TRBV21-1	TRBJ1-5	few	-	TGTGCCACCCAGACAGGGGGCGATCAGCCCCAGCATTTT	CATQTGGDQPQHF
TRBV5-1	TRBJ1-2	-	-	TGCGCCAGCAGCTTTGGGCTAACAGAAACAAATGGCTACACCTTC	CASSFGLTETNGYTF
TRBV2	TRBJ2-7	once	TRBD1	TGTGCCAGCAGTGTAGGAACAGGGGGCAAGTACGAGCAGTACTTC	CASSVGTGGKYEQYF
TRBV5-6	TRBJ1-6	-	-	TGTGCCAGCAGCTTGCAGGACAACGACCGTTCACCCCTCCACTTT	CASSLQDNDRSPLHF
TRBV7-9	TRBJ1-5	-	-	TGTGCCAGCAGCTCTTCTGATCTGGGGCCGGGTCAGCCCCAGCATTTT	CASSSSDLGPGQPQHF